One T cell receptor (beta chain) is described in this entry. This entry comes from a study of technical replicates of blood from a handful of donors. V was pared by 4 bases and J by 5 bases, with 12 bases between. Germline CDR1 is SGHRS and CDR2 is YFSETQ. This CDR3 has 13 residues. The method was immunoSEQ multiplex PCR; TCRdb's version includes in-frame clones alone and lacks a portion of them. The data show under 85,000 clones, just under 95% seen once. The clonotype comes from a human donor in good health. The chain carries TRBV5-1 and TRBJ2-5; tentatively, D is TRBD1 (5 bases). The source material was T cells isolated from PBMCs. The CDR3 DNA reads as TGCGCCAGCAGCAGACCAGGGCAGGAGACCCAGTACTTC. It specifies CASSRPGQETQYF.